These 28 T cell receptor beta chains were sequenced from one sample in a study of T cells in Graves' hyperthyroidism and ophthalmopathy. RNA transcripts yielded amplified TCR beta CDR3 regions. HTBI primers were the set used in a first-round RT-PCR of the TCR CDR3. Via MiXCR, TCRdb re-called the multiplex PCR reads, giving one row per CDR3 protein. The data show some 250,000 distinct CDR3 sequences, roughly 15% seen once. Sequences were obtained from blood. The receptors here all came from a woman in her thirties or forties with Graves' hyperthyroidism that later progressed to Graves' ophthalmopathy.

This chain joins TRBV30 and TRBJ2-7; 12 bases are a match to TRBD2. The V gene end was trimmed by 3 bases and the J gene end by 6 bases; junction bases not matched to a gene: 12. Germline V gives CDR1 GTSNPN, CDR2 SVGIG (reference sequence). CDR3 length: 16 residues. In DNA form, the CDR3 reads TGTGCCTGGAGATCTAGGGCGGGACTAGCGGGCCCCGAGCAGTACTTC. As protein: CAWRSRAGLAGPEQYF.

The chain couples TRBV14 to TRBJ2-1; D is undetermined. Trimming took off 1 base at V and 7 bases at J, with 14 bases between the two ends. The germline V gene encodes CDR1 SGHDN and CDR2 FVKESK. This CDR3 has 15 residues. The CDR3 is CASSQGIRKNNEQFF. The CDR3 DNA is TGTGCCAGCAGCCAAGGGATTCGAAAGAATAATGAGCAGTTCTTC.

This clonotype was seen at least ten times. V is TRBV30 and J is TRBJ1-5; tentatively, D is TRBD1 (6 bases). This CDR3 comprises 14 residues. Deletions cut 5 bases from V and 6 bases from J, with 17 bases between. Germline V gene sequence: CDR1 GTSNPN, CDR2 SVGIG (reference sequence). CDR3 nucleotide sequence: TGTGCCTGGGCTACGGGGGGCTCTCGTCAGCCCCAGCATTTT. Amino acid sequence: CAWATGGSRQPQHF.

Points on this clonotype: A clone one base away is much larger, so this may be a read error. The V gene is TRBV11-2, the J gene TRBJ2-1; unclear D gene. The V gene's germline CDR1 is SGHAT and CDR2 FQNNGV. The CDR3 extends over 14 amino acids. CDR3 nucleotide sequence: TGTGCCAGCAGCTTATTAAAGAGGTACAATGGGCAGTTCTTC. It codes for CASSLLKRYNGQFF.

A few counts support this clonotype. The genes are TRBV20-1 and TRBJ1-2; TRBD1 matches at 7 bases. CDR1 and CDR2 from the germline V gene are DFQATT and SNEGSKA (reference sequence). J was trimmed by 8 bases and V by 6 bases; bases with no gene match: 6. The CDR3 length is 11 residues. CDR3 region: CSAQDRLGYTF. In nucleotides, the CDR3 is TGCAGTGCCCAGGACAGGCTGGGCTACACCTTC.

This clonotype was observed a handful of times. V is TRBV6-2 or TRBV6-3 and J is TRBJ2-1; D uncertain. The CDR3 is made up of 15 amino acids. V lost 0 bases to trimming and J lost 2 bases, with 8 bases between them. Germline V lookup: CDR1 MNHEY, CDR2 SVGEGT. CDR3 region: CASSYSTGTYNEQFF. The CDR3 nucleotides read TGTGCCAGCAGTTACTCGACCGGAACCTACAATGAGCAGTTCTTC.

This clonotype was counted many times. This chain joins TRBV7-2 and TRBJ2-1, with 10 bases identical to TRBD1. The ends lost 5 bases at V and 1 base at J; junction bases unmatched: 5. The CDR3 consists of 16 residues. Germline V lookup: CDR1 SGHTA, CDR2 FQGNSA. CDR3 sequence reads: CASSPRTGGSYNEQFF. In DNA form, the CDR3 reads TGTGCCAGCAGCCCCCGGACAGGGGGTTCCTACAATGAGCAGTTCTTC.

The chain couples TRBV30 to TRBJ1-4, with D possibly TRBD1 on 5 matching bases. V lost 3 bases and J 0 bases, leaving 17 bases between the germline ends. The CDR3 runs 17 residues. Germline values: CDR1 GTSNPN, CDR2 SVGIG (reference sequence). CDR3 DNA: TGTGCCTGGAGAGCAGGGTGGGGAGAAGCAACTAATGAAAAACTGTTTTTT. As protein: CAWRAGWGEATNEKLFF.

The rearrangement uses TRBV20-1 and TRBJ2-1; 8 positions match TRBD2. The CDR3 contains 16 residues. Per the germline V gene, CDR1 is DFQATT and CDR2 is SNEGSKA (reference sequence). V dropped 0 bases and J dropped 4; count of bases not matched to a gene: 8. CDR3 sequence: CSARENGRGLYNEQFF. The CDR3 DNA reads TGCAGTGCTAGAGAAAACGGGAGGGGGTTGTACAATGAGCAGTTCTTC.

This clonotype was counted many times. The rearrangement joins TRBV11-2 to TRBJ2-7; D might be TRBD2 (6 bases). With 6 bases removed from V and 2 bases from J, the gap between germline ends came to 20 bases. The germline V gene encodes CDR1 SGHAT and CDR2 FQNNGV. The CDR3 extends over 16 amino acids. CDR3 region: CASSSYPGTPPYEQYF. The CDR3 region has the DNA TGTGCCAGCAGTTCCTACCCGGGGACTCCTCCCTACGAGCAGTACTTC.

The sample holds many counts of this clonotype. The genes are TRBV24-1 and TRBJ1-1; D not resolved. Trimming cost V 1 base and J 3 bases, with 5 bases left between them. Germline CDR1 KGHDR, CDR2 SFDVKD. The CDR3 spans 13 residues. In DNA form, the CDR3 reads TGTGCCACCAGTGATTTCGGTTACACTGAAGCTTTCTTT. It specifies CATSDFGYTEAFF.

Details on this clonotype: One base away lies a much larger clone, so this may be a sequencing read error. The J gene is TRBJ1-4, the V gene TRBV6-1; D is unresolved. Trimming stripped 5 bases from V and 6 bases from J, with 13 bases between. CDR1 is MNHNS, CDR2 SASEGT, per germline. This CDR3 has 14 amino acids. Here the CDR3 reads CASSPGRFHEKLFF. The CDR3 nucleotides are TGTGCCAGCAGTCCCGGTCGGTTTCATGAAAAACTGTTTTTT.

This clonotype showed up many times. This sequence joins TRBV2 and TRBJ2-3; the D is unclear. Germline V gene data show CDR1 as SNHLY and CDR2 as FYNNEI. The CDR3 runs to 13 residues. V lost 8 bases, J lost 0 bases, and 9 bases lay in between. CDR3 in amino acids: CASGGASTDTQYF. The CDR3, as DNA: TGTGCCAGCGGCGGTGCTAGCACAGATACGCAGTATTTT.

On this clonotype: This may be a read error: a much more frequent sequence differs by one nucleotide. V usage is TRBV27 and J usage is TRBJ2-2; D may correspond to TRBD1 or TRBD2 (5 bases each). This CDR3 comprises 15 residues. CDR1 MNHEY and CDR2 SMNVEV come from the germline V gene (reference sequence). CDR3 amino acids: CAGSNPGRVNGELFF. The CDR3 region has the DNA TGTGCCGGCAGTAACCCAGGGAGAGTCAACGGGGAGCTGTTTTTT.

Ten or more counts support this clonotype. The chain combines TRBV18 with TRBJ1-2, with D perhaps matching TRBD1 (6 bases). The V gene lost 3 bases and the J gene lost 2 bases, with 16 bases spanning the gap. From germline, CDR1 is KGHSH and CDR2 LQKENI. This CDR3 region has 16 residues. Here the CDR3 reads CASSPQGRAPNYGYTF. CDR3 coding DNA: TGTGCCAGCTCACCCCAGGGGCGCGCCCCCAACTATGGCTACACCTTC.

This clonotype appeared many times. The V gene is TRBV9, the J gene TRBJ2-3; the D gene is possibly TRBD1 (6 bases). There are 15 residues in the CDR3. The germline V and J ends were trimmed by 3 bases and 1 base, with 12 bases remaining between them. In germline, CDR1 is SGDLS, CDR2 YYNGEE. The CDR3 is CASSGGGVGTDTQYF. The CDR3, as DNA: TGTGCCAGCAGCGGAGGGGGAGTCGGCACAGATACGCAGTATTTT.

As for this clonotype: The junction departs from the called germline gene at one end, perhaps through a read error. The chain joins TRBV7-9 to TRBJ2-1; unclear D gene. The CDR3 runs 15 residues. Germline CDR1 is SEHNR and CDR2 is FQNEAQ (reference sequence). CDR3 in amino acids: CASSLRGISYSEQFF. Here the CDR3 DNA reads TGTGCCAGCAGCTTAAGAGGCATCTCCTACAGTGAGCAGTTCTTC.

This clonotype was seen repeatedly, ten times or more. The chain carries TRBV27 and TRBJ2-7; possibly TRBD2 for D (6 bases). V dropped 4 bases and J dropped 3 bases, with 13 bases sitting between them. Germline V gene data show CDR1 as MNHEY and CDR2 as SMNVEV (reference sequence). The CDR3 is 14 amino acids. The CDR3 reads CASSSGLALYEQYF. The DNA for the CDR3 is TGTGCCAGCAGTTCGGGACTGGCGCTCTACGAGCAGTACTTC.

The sample holds a few counts of this clonotype. The rearrangement joins TRBV20-1 to TRBJ1-5; D remains unclear. The length of the CDR3 is 12 residues. V was cut by 8 bases and J by 7 bases, with 15 bases left in between. Germline lookup yields CDR1 DFQATT and CDR2 SNEGSKA (reference sequence). The CDR3 here is CSLSEPHQPQHF. The CDR3 nucleotides read TGCAGTCTTTCCGAGCCCCACCAGCCCCAGCATTTT.

This clonotype was observed many times. The rearrangement uses TRBV5-1 and TRBJ2-1; D perhaps matches TRBD2 (5 bases). Germline values: CDR1 SGHRS, CDR2 YFSETQ. The CDR3 runs to 14 residues. The V end lost 4 bases, the J end lost 2 bases, and 10 bases lay between the germline ends. The CDR3 coding sequence is TGCGCCAGCAGCCCGGACTCGACCTACAATGAGCAGTTCTTC. Encoded protein: CASSPDSTYNEQFF.

This clonotype was seen a few times. CDR3 nucleotides: TGTGCCAGCACCCCCCCCTTCCAAGAGACCCAGTACTTC. It specifies CASTPPFQETQYF. The genes are TRBV12-3 or TRBV12-4 and TRBJ2-5, with unresolved D. Trimming stripped 7 bases from V and 1 base from J, with 10 bases between. The CDR3 runs 13 residues.

V is TRBV28 and J is TRBJ1-5; TRBD1 matches at 7 bases. The trim removed 5 bases at V and 5 bases at J, leaving 6 bases unmatched. From germline, CDR1 is MDHEN and CDR2 SYDVKM. The CDR3 spans 14 residues. The CDR3 bases are TGTGCCAGCAGTAAGGACAGGACGGATCAGCCCCAGCATTTT. Amino acid sequence: CASSKDRTDQPQHF. The full variable domain, its missing parts supplied by reference TRBV28 and TRBJ1-5, is DVKVTQSSRYLVKRTGEKVFLECVQDMDHENMFWYRQDPGLGLRLIYFSYDVKMKEKGDIPEGYSVSREKKERFSLILESASTNQTSMYLCASSKDRTDQPQHFGDGTRLSIL.

This clonotype has a handful of counts. This may stem from a read error, because a much larger clone lies one nucleotide away. The chain recombines TRBV5-1 with TRBJ2-1, with 7 nucleotides matching TRBD2. Germline V gene data show CDR1 as SGHRS and CDR2 as YFSETQ. There are 15 residues in the CDR3. CDR3 bases: TGCGGCAGCAGCACGGGTCGGGAGGAGCACAATGAGCAGTTCTTC. Protein product: CGSSTGREEHNEQFF.

This clonotype was seen only a few times. The DNA of the CDR3 is TGTGCCAGCAGCTTAATGGGACCGAACTCCTACGAGCAGTACTTC. Its protein product is CASSLMGPNSYEQYF. The chain combines TRBV5-4 with TRBJ2-7; D possibly uses TRBD1 or TRBD2 (5 bases each). The V gene lost 2 bases and the J gene lost 0 bases, with 12 bases spanning the gap. From germline, CDR1 is SGHNT and CDR2 YYREEE (reference sequence). The length of the CDR3 is 15 residues.

This clonotype has ten or more counts. With a much larger clone just one base away, this may be a read error. Written as DNA, the CDR3 is TGCGCCAGCAGCCCTACAGGGACCTATGGCTACACCTTC. This translates into CASSPTGTYGYTF. The rearrangement links TRBV10-2 to TRBJ1-2, with a weak D call TRBD1 (6 bases). Trimming cost V 6 bases and J 4 bases, with 12 bases left between them. CDR3 length: 13 residues. The germline V gene encodes CDR1 WSHSY and CDR2 SAAADI.

The sample holds a few counts of this clonotype. The V gene is TRBV25-1, the J gene TRBJ2-1; 11 bases match TRBD2. The CDR3 is 13 residues long. The ends lost 6 bases at V and 8 bases at J; junction bases unmatched: 3. Per the germline V gene, CDR1 is MGHDK and CDR2 is SYGVNS. DNA for the CDR3: TGTGCCAGCAGGCTAGCGGGAGGCTATGAGCAGTTCTTC. Amino acids: CASRLAGGYEQFF.

This clonotype has more than one count but fewer than ten. The rearrangement joins TRBV19 to TRBJ2-2; D possibly corresponds to TRBD1 (5 bases). This CDR3 comprises 16 residues. Trimming removed 4 bases from V and 2 bases from J, with 14 bases in between. Germline V gene data show CDR1 as LNHDA and CDR2 as SQIVND (reference sequence). CDR3 DNA sequence: TGTGCCAGTAGTAGAGTTAGGGGAACTAACACCGGGGAGCTGTTTTTT. It yields the protein CASSRVRGTNTGELFF.

This clonotype was observed a few times. This could be a read error, since a much larger clone is one nucleotide away. This chain links TRBV27 with TRBJ2-3; D unclear. This CDR3 has 11 residues. Germline V gives CDR1 MNHEY, CDR2 SMNVEV (reference sequence). The CDR3 bases are TGTGCCAGCCCCGACACAGATGCGCAGTATTTT. It is translated as CASPDTDAQYF.